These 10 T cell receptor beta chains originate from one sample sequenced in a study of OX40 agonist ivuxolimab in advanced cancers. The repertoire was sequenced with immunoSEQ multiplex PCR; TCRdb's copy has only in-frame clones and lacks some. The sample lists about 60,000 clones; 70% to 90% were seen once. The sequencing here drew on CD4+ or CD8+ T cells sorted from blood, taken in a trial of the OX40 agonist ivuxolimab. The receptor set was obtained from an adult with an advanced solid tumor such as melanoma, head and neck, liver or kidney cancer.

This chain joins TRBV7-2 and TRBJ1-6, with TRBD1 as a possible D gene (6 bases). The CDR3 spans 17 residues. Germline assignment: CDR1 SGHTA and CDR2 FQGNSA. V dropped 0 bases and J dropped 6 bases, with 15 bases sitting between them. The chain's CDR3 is CASSLAPTGSANSPLHF. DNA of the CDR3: TGTGCCAGCAGCTTAGCTCCGACAGGCTCTGCTAATTCACCCCTCCACTTT.

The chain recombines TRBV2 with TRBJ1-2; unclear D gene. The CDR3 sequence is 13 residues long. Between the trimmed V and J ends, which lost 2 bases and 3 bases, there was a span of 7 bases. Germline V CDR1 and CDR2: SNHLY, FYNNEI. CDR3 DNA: TGTGCCAGCAGTGAATACGGATACTATGGCTACACCTTC. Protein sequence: CASSEYGYYGYTF. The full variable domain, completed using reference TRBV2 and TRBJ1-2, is EPEVTQTPSHQVTQMGQEVILRCVPISNHLYFYWYRQILGQKVEFLVSFYNNEISEKSEIFDDQFSVERPDGSNFTLKIRSTKLEDSAMYFCASSEYGYYGYTFGSGTRLTVV.

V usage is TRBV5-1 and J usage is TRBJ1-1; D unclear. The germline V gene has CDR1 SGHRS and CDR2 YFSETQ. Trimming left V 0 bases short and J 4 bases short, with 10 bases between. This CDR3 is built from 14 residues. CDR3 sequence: CASSLVEGFTEAFF. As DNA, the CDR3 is TGCGCCAGCAGCTTGGTCGAGGGATTCACTGAAGCTTTCTTT.

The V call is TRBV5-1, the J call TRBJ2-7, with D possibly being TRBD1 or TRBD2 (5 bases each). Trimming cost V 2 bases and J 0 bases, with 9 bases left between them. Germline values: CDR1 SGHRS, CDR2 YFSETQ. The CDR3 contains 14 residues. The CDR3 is CASSFGTVSYEQYF. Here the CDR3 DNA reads TGCGCCAGCAGCTTTGGGACGGTCTCCTACGAGCAGTACTTC.

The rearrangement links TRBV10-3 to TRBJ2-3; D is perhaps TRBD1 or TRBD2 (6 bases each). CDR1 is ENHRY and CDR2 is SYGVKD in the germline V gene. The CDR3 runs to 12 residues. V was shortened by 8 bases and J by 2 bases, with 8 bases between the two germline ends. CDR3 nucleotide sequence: TGTGCCATCCGGGGGCTCACAGATACGCAGTATTTT. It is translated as CAIRGLTDTQYF.

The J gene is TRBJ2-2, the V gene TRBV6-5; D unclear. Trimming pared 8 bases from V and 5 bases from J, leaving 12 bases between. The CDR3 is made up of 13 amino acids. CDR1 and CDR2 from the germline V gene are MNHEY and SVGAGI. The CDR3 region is CASFRVGTGELFF. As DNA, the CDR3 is TGTGCCAGCTTTAGGGTCGGTACCGGGGAGCTGTTTTTT.

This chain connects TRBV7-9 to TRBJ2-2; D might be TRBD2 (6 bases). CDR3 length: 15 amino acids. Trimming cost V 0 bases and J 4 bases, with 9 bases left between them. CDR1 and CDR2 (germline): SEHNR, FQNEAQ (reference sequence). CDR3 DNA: TGTGCCAGCAGCTTAGCCCGGAGGGGCACCGGGGAGCTGTTTTTT. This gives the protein CASSLARRGTGELFF.

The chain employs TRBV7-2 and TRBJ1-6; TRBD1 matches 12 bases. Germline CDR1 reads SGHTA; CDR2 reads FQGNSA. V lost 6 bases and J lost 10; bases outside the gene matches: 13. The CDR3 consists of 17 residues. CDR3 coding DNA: TGTGCCAGCAGAGAATGGGACAGGGGGCTCTACGGGTCACCCCTCCACTTT. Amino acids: CASREWDRGLYGSPLHF.

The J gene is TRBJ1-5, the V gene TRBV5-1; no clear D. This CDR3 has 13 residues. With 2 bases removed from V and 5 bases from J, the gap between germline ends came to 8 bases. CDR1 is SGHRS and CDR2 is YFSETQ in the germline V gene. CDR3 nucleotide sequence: TGCGCCAGCAGCTTTGACGGATATCAGCCCCAGCATTTT. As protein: CASSFDGYQPQHF.

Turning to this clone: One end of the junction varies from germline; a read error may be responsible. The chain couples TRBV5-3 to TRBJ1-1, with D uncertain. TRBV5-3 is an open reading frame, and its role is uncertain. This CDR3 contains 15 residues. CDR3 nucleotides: TGTGCCAGCAGCTTGGAACCTATGACGAACACTGAAGCTTTCTTT. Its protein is CASSLEPMTNTEAFF.